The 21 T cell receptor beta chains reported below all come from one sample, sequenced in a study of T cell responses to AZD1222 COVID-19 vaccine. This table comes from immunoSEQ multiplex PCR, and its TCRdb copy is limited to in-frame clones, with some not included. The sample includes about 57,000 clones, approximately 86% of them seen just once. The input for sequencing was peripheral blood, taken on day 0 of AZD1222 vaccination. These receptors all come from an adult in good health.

The CDR3 DNA sequence: TGTGCCAGCAGTGAATTAGTCGGTGCGACTGAAGCTTTCTTT. It is translated as CASSELVGATEAFF. V is TRBV2 and J is TRBJ1-1; no clear D. Per the germline V gene, CDR1 is SNHLY and CDR2 is FYNNEI. Trimming left V 2 bases short and J 5 bases short, with 12 bases between. This CDR3 has 14 residues.

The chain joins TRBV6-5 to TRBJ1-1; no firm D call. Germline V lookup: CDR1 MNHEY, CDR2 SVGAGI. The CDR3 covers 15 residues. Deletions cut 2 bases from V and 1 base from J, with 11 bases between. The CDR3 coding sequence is TGTGCCAGCAGTTACGGGCACTTCGCGAACACTGAAGCTTTCTTT. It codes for CASSYGHFANTEAFF.

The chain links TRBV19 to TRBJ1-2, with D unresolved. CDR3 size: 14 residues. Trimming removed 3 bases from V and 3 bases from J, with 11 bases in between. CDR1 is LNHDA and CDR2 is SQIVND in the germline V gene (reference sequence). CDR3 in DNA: TGTGCCAGTAGTATGAAGGGTCTGGACTATGGCTACACCTTC. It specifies CASSMKGLDYGYTF. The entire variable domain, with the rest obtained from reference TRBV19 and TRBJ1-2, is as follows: DGGITQSPKYLFRKEGQNVTLSCEQNLNHDAMYWYRQDPGQGLRLIYYSQIVNDFQKGDIAEGYSVSREKKESFPLTVTSAQKNPTAFYLCASSMKGLDYGYTFGSGTRLTVV.

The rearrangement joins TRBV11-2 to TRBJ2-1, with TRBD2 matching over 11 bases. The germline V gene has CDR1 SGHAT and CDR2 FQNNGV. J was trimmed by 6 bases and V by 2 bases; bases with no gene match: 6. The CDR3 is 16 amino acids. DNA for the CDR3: TGTGCCAGCAGCTTAAAGACTAGCGGGAACTTCAATGAGCAGTTCTTC. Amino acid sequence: CASSLKTSGNFNEQFF.

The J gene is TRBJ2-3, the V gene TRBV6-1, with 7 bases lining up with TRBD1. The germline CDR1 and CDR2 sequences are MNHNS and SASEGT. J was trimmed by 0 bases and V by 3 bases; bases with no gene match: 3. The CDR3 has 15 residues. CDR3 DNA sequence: TGTGCCAGCAGTGATACAGGGGCCAGCACAGATACGCAGTATTTT. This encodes CASSDTGASTDTQYF.

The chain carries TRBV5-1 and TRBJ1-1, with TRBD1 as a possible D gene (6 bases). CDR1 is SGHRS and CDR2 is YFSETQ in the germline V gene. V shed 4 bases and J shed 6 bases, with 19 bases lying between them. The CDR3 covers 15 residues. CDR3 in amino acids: CASSLDPQGSAEAFF. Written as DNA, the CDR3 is TGCGCCAGCAGCCTTGACCCTCAGGGGAGTGCTGAAGCTTTCTTT.

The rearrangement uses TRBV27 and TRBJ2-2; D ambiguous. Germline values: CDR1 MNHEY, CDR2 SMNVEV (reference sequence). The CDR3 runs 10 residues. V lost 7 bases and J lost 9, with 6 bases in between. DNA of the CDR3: TGTGCCAGCATCCCTAGGGAGCTGTTTTTT. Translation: CASIPRELFF.

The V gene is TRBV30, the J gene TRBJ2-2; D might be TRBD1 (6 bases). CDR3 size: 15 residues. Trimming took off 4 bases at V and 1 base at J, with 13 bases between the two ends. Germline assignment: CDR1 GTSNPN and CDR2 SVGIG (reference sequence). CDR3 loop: CAWTYRAGNTGELFF. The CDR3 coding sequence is TGTGCCTGGACCTACAGGGCCGGGAACACCGGGGAGCTGTTTTTT.

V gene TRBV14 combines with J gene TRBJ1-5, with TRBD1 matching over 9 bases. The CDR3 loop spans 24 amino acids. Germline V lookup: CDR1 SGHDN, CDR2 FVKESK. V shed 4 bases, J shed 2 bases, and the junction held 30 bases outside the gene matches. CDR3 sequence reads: CASSRIYRPGGQGSGHYGNQPQHF. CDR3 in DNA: TGTGCCAGCAGCCGAATCTATCGACCAGGGGGACAGGGAAGTGGACACTATGGCAATCAGCCCCAGCATTTT.

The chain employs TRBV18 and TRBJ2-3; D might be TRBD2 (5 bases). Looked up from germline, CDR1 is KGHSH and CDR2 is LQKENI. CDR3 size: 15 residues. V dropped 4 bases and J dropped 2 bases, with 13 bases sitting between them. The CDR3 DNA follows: TGTGCCAGCTCACTTCAAGCGGAATACACAGATACGCAGTATTTT. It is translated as CASSLQAEYTDTQYF.

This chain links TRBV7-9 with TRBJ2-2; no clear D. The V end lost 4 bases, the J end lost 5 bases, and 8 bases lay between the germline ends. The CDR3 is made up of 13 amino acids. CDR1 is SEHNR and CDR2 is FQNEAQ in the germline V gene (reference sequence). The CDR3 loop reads CASSSEKTGELFF. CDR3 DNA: TGTGCCAGCAGCTCGGAGAAGACCGGGGAGCTGTTTTTT.

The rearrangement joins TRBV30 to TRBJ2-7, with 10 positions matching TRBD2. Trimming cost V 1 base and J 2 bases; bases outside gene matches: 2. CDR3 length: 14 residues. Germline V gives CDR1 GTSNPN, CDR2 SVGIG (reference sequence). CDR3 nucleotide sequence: TGTGCCTGGAGTGGGACTAGCGGCCCCTACGAGCAGTACTTC. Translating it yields CAWSGTSGPYEQYF.

The CDR3 DNA is TGCAGTGCTAGTTTAGCGGGAGTGGCAGATACGCAGTATTTT. The encoded protein is CSASLAGVADTQYF. The chain has TRBV20-1 and TRBJ2-3; TRBD2 agrees at 9 bases. This CDR3 contains 14 residues. CDR1 DFQATT and CDR2 SNEGSKA come from the germline V gene (reference sequence). V dropped 3 bases and J dropped 4; count of bases not matched to a gene: 5.

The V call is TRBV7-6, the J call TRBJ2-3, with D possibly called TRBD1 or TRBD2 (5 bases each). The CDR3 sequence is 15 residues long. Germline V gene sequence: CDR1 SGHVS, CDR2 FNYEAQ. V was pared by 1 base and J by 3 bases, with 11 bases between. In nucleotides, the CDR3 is TGTGCCAGCAGCTTAGGGACACGAGGGACAGATACGCAGTATTTT. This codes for CASSLGTRGTDTQYF.

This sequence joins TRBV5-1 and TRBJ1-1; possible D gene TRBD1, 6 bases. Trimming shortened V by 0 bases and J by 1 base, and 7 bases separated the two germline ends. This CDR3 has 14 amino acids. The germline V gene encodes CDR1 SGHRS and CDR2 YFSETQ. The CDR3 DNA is TGCGCCAGCAGCTTGGGGGGGGCGAACACTGAAGCTTTCTTT. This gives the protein CASSLGGANTEAFF. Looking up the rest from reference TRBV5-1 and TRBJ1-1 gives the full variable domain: KAGVTQTPRYLIKTRGQQVTLSCSPISGHRSVSWYQQTPGQGLQFLFEYFSETQRNKGNFPGRFSGRQFSNSRSEMNVSTLELGDSALYLCASSLGGANTEAFFGQGTRLTVV.

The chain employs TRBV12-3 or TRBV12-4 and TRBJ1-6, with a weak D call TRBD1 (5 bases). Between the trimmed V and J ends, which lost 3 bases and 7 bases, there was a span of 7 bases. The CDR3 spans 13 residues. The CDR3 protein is CASSLGRNSPLHF. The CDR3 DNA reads TGTGCCAGCAGTTTGGGACGCAATTCACCCCTCCACTTT.

DNA of the CDR3: TGTGCCAGCAGCCCCAACGTATTCAGGGGCACAGATACGCAGTATTTT. It translates to CASSPNVFRGTDTQYF. The V and J genes are TRBV7-9 and TRBJ2-3, with D possibly being TRBD1 (5 bases). Trimming pared 5 bases from V and 1 base from J, leaving 16 bases between. The CDR3 consists of 16 residues. The germline gives CDR1 SEHNR, CDR2 FQNEAQ (reference sequence).

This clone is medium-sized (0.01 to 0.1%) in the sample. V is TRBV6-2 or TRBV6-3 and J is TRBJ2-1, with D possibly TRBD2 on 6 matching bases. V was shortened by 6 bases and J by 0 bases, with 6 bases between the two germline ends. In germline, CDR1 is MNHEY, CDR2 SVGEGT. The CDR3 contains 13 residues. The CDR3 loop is CASSGSSYNEQFF. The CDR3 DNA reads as TGTGCCAGCAGCGGGAGCTCCTACAATGAGCAGTTCTTC.

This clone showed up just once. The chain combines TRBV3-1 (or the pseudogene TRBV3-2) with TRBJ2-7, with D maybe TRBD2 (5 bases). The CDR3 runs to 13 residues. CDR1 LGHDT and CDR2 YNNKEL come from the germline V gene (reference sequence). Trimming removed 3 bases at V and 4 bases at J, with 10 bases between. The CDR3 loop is CASSQDGIYEQYF. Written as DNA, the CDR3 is TGTGCCAGCAGCCAGGACGGGATTTACGAGCAGTACTTC.

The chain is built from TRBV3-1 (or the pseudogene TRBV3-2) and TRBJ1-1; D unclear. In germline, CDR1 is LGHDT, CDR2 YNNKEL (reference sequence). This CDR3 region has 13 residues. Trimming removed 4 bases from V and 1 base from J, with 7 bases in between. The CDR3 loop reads CASSLDGNTEAFF. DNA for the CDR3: TGTGCCAGCAGCCTGGACGGGAACACTGAAGCTTTCTTT.

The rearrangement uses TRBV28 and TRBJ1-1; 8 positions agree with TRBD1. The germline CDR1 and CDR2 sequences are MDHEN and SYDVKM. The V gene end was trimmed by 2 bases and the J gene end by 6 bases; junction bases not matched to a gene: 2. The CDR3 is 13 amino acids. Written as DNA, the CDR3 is TGTGCCAGCAGTTTAGGACAGGGTCCTGAAGCTTTCTTT. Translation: CASSLGQGPEAFF.